The rows below give T cell receptor beta chains drawn from one sample of a study of human T cells and chemical hapten exposure. TCRdb reprocessed the RACE reads with MiXCR, giving one entry per CDR3 protein. The sample has a few hundred thousand distinct CDR3 sequences, 4.5% to 5.5% seen once. Specimen: whole blood, collected in connection with sensitization to the hapten diphenylcyclopropenone (DPC). The receptors stem from a woman under 30 with alopecia areata. Some clones in this sample may be carry-over from other donors' samples. Both conserved end residues are part of each CDR3. Fields, in order: J gene, V gene, CDR3 protein.

>TRBJ2-2|TRBV12-3/TRBV12-4
CASSFTGKPTGELFF
>TRBJ2-7|TRBV18
CASSPPRTQYEQYF
>TRBJ2-4|TRBV20-1
CSARTPPRRGTKNIQYF
>TRBJ2-7|TRBV5-6
CASSLGDRSYEQYF
>TRBJ1-4|TRBV27
CASSPLPMGGNRGEKLFF
>TRBJ2-4|TRBV7-9
CASSLAPKLGSLAKNIQYF
>TRBJ2-7|TRBV15
CATSREVGGYEQYF
>TRBJ1-2|TRBV7-2
CASSLAGRGRIYSYGYTF
>TRBJ2-5|TRBV2
CARGGQGQEETQYF
>TRBJ2-3|TRBV13
CASSLNPHRGWGDTQYF
>TRBJ2-6|TRBV7-2
CAYTPGPGANVLTF
>TRBJ1-1|TRBV12-3/TRBV12-4
CASQGDTEAFF
>TRBJ1-6|TRBV6-5
CASSYPGSPLHF
>TRBJ1-5|TRBV7-9
CASSLSGGVSNQPQHF
>TRBJ2-7|TRBV5-1
CASSPGTALIIPYEQYF
>TRBJ1-6|TRBV7-2
CASSSGGENSPLHF
>TRBJ1-2|TRBV6-2/TRBV6-3
CASSRDREDGYTF
>TRBJ1-6|TRBV6-6
CASRVQGTPLHF
>TRBJ1-1|TRBV4-3
CASSQGLREQGINTEAFF
>TRBJ2-3|TRBV6-5
CASLSGGPTDTQYF
>TRBJ1-4|TRBV5-1
CASRQGSSNEKLFF
>TRBJ1-5|TRBV27
CASSFSTGSLSNQPQHF
>TRBJ2-5|TRBV12-3/TRBV12-4
CASSARDSEETQYF
>TRBJ2-3|TRBV7-8
CASSPRQGGLQVTDTQYF
>TRBJ2-7|TRBV20-1
CSASRKTSSEQYF
>TRBJ1-5|TRBV5-1
CASPQIGREIQPQHF
>TRBJ1-4|TRBV6-5
CASSYSTYHTGVANEKLFF
>TRBJ2-7|TRBV4-3
CASSQAVGQGLGQQYF
>TRBJ2-1|TRBV5-1
CASSWKDGSSYNEQFF
>TRBJ1-5|TRBV27
CASGVGVDRSNQPQHF
>TRBJ1-2|TRBV12-3/TRBV12-4
CASSLAAAGSNYGYTF
>TRBJ2-1|TRBV28
CASSLAQGRKFF
>TRBJ1-4|TRBV4-3
CASSHTSGGSTNEKLFF
>TRBJ2-5|TRBV5-1
CASSFAGGETQYF
>TRBJ2-3|TRBV29-1
CSVVDYSGATQYF
>TRBJ1-6|TRBV7-2
CASSFLAGRGSNSPLHF
>TRBJ1-3|TRBV20-1
CSYMTGNTIYF